A single sample is the source of the 24 T cell receptor beta chains below, sequenced in a study of T cell responses to AZD1222 COVID-19 vaccine. The table came from immunoSEQ multiplex PCR; TCRdb's copy has only in-frame clones and leaves some out. The sample contains around 95,000 clones, approximately 90% of which appear only once. Sequencing used peripheral blood, obtained on day 0 of AZD1222 vaccination. These TCRs come from an adult in good health.

This clone was seen once. The chain employs TRBV2 and TRBJ2-2; 7 bases match TRBD1. Germline loops: CDR1 SNHLY, CDR2 FYNNEI. With 8 bases clipped from V and 7 bases from J, the junction kept 7 bases outside the gene matches. CDR3 size: 13 residues. The CDR3 protein is CASSLDRFGELFF. CDR3 DNA sequence: TGTGCCAGCTCGTTGGACAGGTTCGGGGAGCTGTTTTTT.

The rearrangement joins TRBV18 to TRBJ1-4; 9 bases are shared with TRBD1. The CDR3 contains 15 residues. CDR1 and CDR2 from the germline V gene are KGHSH and LQKENI. Trimming took 5 bases from V and 6 from J; bases not matched to a gene: 7. DNA for the CDR3: TGTGCCAGCTCATCCCGACAGGGGGTAGATGAAAAACTGTTTTTT. Translating it yields CASSSRQGVDEKLFF. The whole variable domain, filled in from reference TRBV18 and TRBJ1-4, reads NAGVMQNPRHLVRRRGQEARLRCSPMKGHSHVYWYRQLPEEGLKFMVYLQKENIIDESGMPKERFSAEFPKEGPSILRIQQVVRGDSAAYFCASSSRQGVDEKLFFGSGTQLSVL.

The CDR3 DNA is TGTGCCAGCAGCCAAGGAGTCCTCAGGACAGGGCCGAAGGATGGCTACACCTTC. Translating it yields CASSQGVLRTGPKDGYTF. This chain joins TRBV3-1 (or the pseudogene TRBV3-2) and TRBJ1-2; 8 bases are a match to TRBD1. Germline V lookup: CDR1 LGHDT, CDR2 YNNKEL (reference sequence). V dropped 1 base and J dropped 6; count of bases not matched to a gene: 16. This CDR3 comprises 18 residues.

The chain recombines TRBV2 with TRBJ1-1; D might be TRBD1 (5 bases). The germline gives CDR1 SNHLY, CDR2 FYNNEI. Trimming took off 4 bases at V and 6 bases at J, with 18 bases between the two ends. The CDR3 has 15 amino acids. CDR3 region: CASSGPTEPLSEAFF. For the CDR3, the DNA is TGTGCCAGCAGTGGGCCGACAGAGCCACTATCTGAAGCTTTCTTT.

The chain combines TRBV12-3 or TRBV12-4 with TRBJ2-5, with a tentative D call TRBD1 (6 bases). There are 13 residues in the CDR3. V was shortened by 6 bases and J by 3 bases, with 11 bases between the two germline ends. CDR3 sequence: CASSPNREETQYF. The CDR3 bases are TGTGCCAGCAGCCCGAACAGGGAAGAGACCCAGTACTTC.

V and J are TRBV7-9 and TRBJ1-2; possible D gene TRBD1, 6 bases. The ends were cut back, 4 bases at V and 1 base at J, with 13 bases in the middle. This CDR3 contains 15 residues. The V gene's germline CDR1 is SEHNR and CDR2 FQNEAQ (reference sequence). The CDR3 DNA reads as TGTGCCAGCAGCTCGAGCCGACAGGTTAACTATGGCTACACCTTC. Translation: CASSSSRQVNYGYTF.

V is TRBV7-9 and J is TRBJ1-1; 12 bases match TRBD1. Unmatched junction bases numbered 8, after V lost 5 bases and J lost 7 bases. This CDR3 is 15 amino acids long. Germline V CDR1 and CDR2: SEHNR, FQNEAQ (reference sequence). The CDR3 sequence: CASSQGQGARGEAFF. For the CDR3, the DNA is TGTGCCAGCAGCCAGGGACAGGGGGCGCGGGGTGAAGCTTTCTTT.

The V and J genes are TRBV7-2 and TRBJ1-3, with D unclear. V shed 5 bases and J shed 0 bases, with 11 bases lying between them. The CDR3 contains 15 residues. CDR1 and CDR2 (germline): SGHTA, FQGNSA. For the CDR3, the DNA is TGTGCCAGCAGCACCGGACTGTCCTCTGGAAACACCATATATTTT. Its translation is CASSTGLSSGNTIYF.

The chain couples TRBV7-3 to TRBJ2-1, with 11 bases fitting TRBD2. This CDR3 has 16 residues. From germline, CDR1 is SGHTA and CDR2 FQGTGA. V was pared by 4 bases and J by 4 bases, with 6 bases of the junction left unmatched. CDR3 bases: TGTGCCAGCAGCTCACCCGGGACTAGCGGATACAATGAGCAGTTCTTC. The encoded protein is CASSSPGTSGYNEQFF.

This clone was recorded once. The chain has TRBV10-3 and TRBJ1-1; weak D call: TRBD1 (6 bases). V lost 6 bases, J lost 6 bases, and 17 bases lay in between. The CDR3 totals 14 residues. Germline V gene data show CDR1 as ENHRY and CDR2 as SYGVKD. CDR3 DNA sequence: TGTGCCATCAGGGAGGACAGAACCCTGGCTGAAGCTTTCTTT. Protein: CAIREDRTLAEAFF.

The V and J genes are TRBV5-1 and TRBJ2-5, with 10 bases aligning to TRBD2. The CDR3 loop spans 15 amino acids. V lost 5 bases to trimming and J lost 5 bases; unmatched junction nucleotides: 9. Germline-derived CDR1 and CDR2 are SGHRS and YFSETQ. CDR3 DNA: TGCGCCAGCAGGGGCAGCGGGGGGGCTCTCGAGACCCAGTACTTC. Amino acid sequence: CASRGSGGALETQYF.

This clone has a handful of counts. The chain employs TRBV9 and TRBJ1-1; D not resolved. The germline V and J ends were trimmed by 0 bases and 1 base, with 10 bases remaining between them. CDR1 and CDR2 from the germline V gene are SGDLS and YYNGEE. CDR3 length equals 15 residues. The CDR3 is CASSVEPQENTEAFF. The CDR3 coding sequence is TGTGCCAGCAGCGTAGAGCCGCAAGAGAACACTGAAGCTTTCTTT. The whole variable domain, filled in from reference TRBV9 and TRBJ1-1, reads DSGVTQTPKHLITATGQRVTLRCSPRSGDLSVYWYQQSLDQGLQFLIQYYNGEERAKGNILERFSAQQFPDLHSELNLSSLELGDSALYFCASSVEPQENTEAFFGQGTRLTVV.

This clone came up once. This chain uses TRBV7-6 with TRBJ2-5, with 9 positions matching TRBD1. V gave up 1 base and J gave up 5 bases; unmatched junction bases: 8. CDR3 size: 16 residues. CDR1 and CDR2 (germline): SGHVS, FNYEAQ. CDR3 in DNA: TGTGCCAGCAGCTTAGGGGGACAGGGAACAACGGAGACCCAGTACTTC. It specifies CASSLGGQGTTETQYF.

This sequence joins TRBV15 and TRBJ2-5, with D tentatively TRBD2 (6 bases). The germline V gene encodes CDR1 LNHNV and CDR2 YYDKDF (reference sequence). The ends were cut back, 0 bases at V and 5 bases at J, with 13 bases in the middle. This CDR3 is 15 amino acids long. CDR3 loop: CATSRDIAAGETQYF. In DNA form, the CDR3 reads TGTGCCACCAGCAGAGATATAGCTGCGGGGGAGACCCAGTACTTC. The entire variable domain, with the rest obtained from reference TRBV15 and TRBJ2-5, is as follows: DAMVIQNPRYQVTQFGKPVTLSCSQTLNHNVMYWYQQKSSQAPKLLFHYYDKDFNNEADTPDNFQSRRPNTSFCFLDIRSPGLGDTAMYLCATSRDIAAGETQYFGPGTRLLVL.

This sequence joins TRBV11-2 and TRBJ1-1; D call uncertain. Germline lookup yields CDR1 SGHAT and CDR2 FQNNGV. The V and J ends lost 1 base and 1 base respectively, with 4 bases between them. The CDR3 contains 13 residues. The CDR3 sequence is CASSLVTNTEAFF. Written as DNA, the CDR3 is TGTGCCAGCAGCTTAGTGACGAACACTGAAGCTTTCTTT.

The rearrangement uses TRBV7-8 and TRBJ1-2, with a weak D call TRBD1 (5 bases). Per germline, CDR1 SGHVS and CDR2 FQNEAQ. The CDR3 extends over 14 amino acids. The ends were cut back, 5 bases at V and 5 bases at J, with 15 bases in the middle. This CDR3 is CASSREGTVYGYTF. The CDR3, as DNA: TGTGCCAGCAGCCGAGAGGGGACGGTATATGGCTACACCTTC.

The chain links TRBV27 to TRBJ2-1, with D unclear. The CDR3 covers 15 residues. From germline, CDR1 is MNHEY and CDR2 SMNVEV (reference sequence). V dropped 2 bases and J dropped 8 bases, with 16 bases sitting between them. CDR3 in DNA: TGTGCCAGCAGTTTAAACCTAGGGAATTTCGATGAGCAGTTCTTC. This gives the protein CASSLNLGNFDEQFF.

The gene calls are TRBV6-5 and TRBJ2-1; perhaps D is TRBD1 or TRBD2 (5 bases each). The CDR3 has 15 amino acids. Germline values: CDR1 MNHEY, CDR2 SVGAGI. Trimming shortened V by 5 bases and J by 4 bases, and 15 bases separated the two germline ends. CDR3 coding DNA: TGTGCCAGCAGTCCTCCGGGACGGGGATACAATGAGCAGTTCTTC. This encodes CASSPPGRGYNEQFF.

This chain uses TRBV9 with TRBJ1-2; D unresolved. V shed 0 bases and J shed 4 bases, with 16 bases lying between them. The CDR3 has 16 amino acids. Germline CDR1 SGDLS, CDR2 YYNGEE. CDR3 amino acids: CASSVEFMPGIYGYTF. CDR3 coding DNA: TGTGCCAGCAGCGTAGAATTTATGCCGGGGATCTATGGCTACACCTTC.

This clone was seen a few times. V gene TRBV6-1 combines with J gene TRBJ1-3, with TRBD1 identical over 7 bases. With 4 bases clipped from V and 0 bases from J, the junction kept 6 bases outside the gene matches. Germline V lookup: CDR1 MNHNS, CDR2 SASEGT. The CDR3 extends over 16 amino acids. The CDR3 protein is CASSALTGTSGNTIYF. The DNA of the CDR3 is TGTGCCAGCAGTGCCCTGACAGGGACCTCTGGAAACACCATATATTTT.

The chain has TRBV5-6 and TRBJ2-5; perhaps TRBD1 as D (5 bases). The CDR3 spans 15 residues. Between the trimmed V and J ends, which lost 4 bases and 4 bases, there was a span of 17 bases. The germline CDR1 and CDR2 sequences are SGHDT and YYEEEE. The CDR3 region is CASSHRYGRAETQYF. The CDR3 DNA sequence: TGTGCCAGCAGCCACCGTTATGGCAGGGCAGAGACCCAGTACTTC.

The V call is TRBV7-9, the J call TRBJ2-5; D is possibly TRBD1 (6 bases). V shed 4 bases and J shed 4 bases, with 13 bases lying between them. The CDR3 is 14 residues long. Germline V CDR1 and CDR2: SEHNR, FQNEAQ (reference sequence). The CDR3 loop reads CASSYRTETETQYF. The CDR3 DNA sequence: TGTGCCAGCAGCTACCGGACAGAGACAGAGACCCAGTACTTC.

This clone was observed a single time. The chain employs TRBV4-3 and TRBJ2-7, with 8 bases identical to TRBD2. Per germline, CDR1 LGHNA and CDR2 YSLEER. This CDR3 is built from 14 residues. The V segment lost 2 bases and the J segment 6 bases; nucleotides outside the gene matches: 6. The DNA of the CDR3 is TGCGCCAGCAGCCAAAGGAGGCTAGCGGGCGAGCAGTACTTC. Amino acids: CASSQRRLAGEQYF.

The chain has TRBV6-1 and TRBJ1-2; D remains ambiguous. V shed 4 bases and J shed 8 bases, with 26 bases lying between them. This CDR3 has 17 residues. Per the germline V gene, CDR1 is MNHNS and CDR2 is SASEGT. CDR3 sequence: CASSVPGLSDSRAGYTF. CDR3 sequence (DNA): TGTGCCAGCAGTGTCCCCGGGCTAAGCGACTCCCGAGCCGGCTACACCTTC.